This TCR beta chain is drawn from a study of CD8 T cells in ankylosing spondylitis. Overall study findings and caveats: Earlier work had already found some motif variants in reactive arthritis synovial fluid and blood. Matched ankylosing spondylitis synovial fluid reportedly contained a significantly enriched population of disease-linked clones. Characteristic, it appeared, of ankylosing spondylitis blood was a TCR beta motif of seven or eight highly homologous variants.

TCRdb reprocessed the 5' RACE reads via MiXCR and lists one record per CDR3 protein. The table has about 700,000 distinct CDR3 sequences, roughly 19% seen once. A word on this clonotype: Its antigen is currently unknown.

Trimming shortened V by 4 bases and J by 4 bases, and 14 bases separated the two germline ends. Germline lookup yields CDR1 MGHRA and CDR2 YSYEKL. This CDR3 spans 15 amino acids. Sequencing was performed on blood, either unsorted or a sorted T cell fraction (not recorded which). This TCR was recovered from a male donor with ankylosing spondylitis. The rearrangement joins TRBV4-1 to TRBJ1-3, with D uncertain. The CDR3 loop is CASSLLSTEGNTIYF. The DNA of the CDR3 is TGCGCCAGCAGCCTCCTCTCGACGGAGGGAAACACCATATATTTT.